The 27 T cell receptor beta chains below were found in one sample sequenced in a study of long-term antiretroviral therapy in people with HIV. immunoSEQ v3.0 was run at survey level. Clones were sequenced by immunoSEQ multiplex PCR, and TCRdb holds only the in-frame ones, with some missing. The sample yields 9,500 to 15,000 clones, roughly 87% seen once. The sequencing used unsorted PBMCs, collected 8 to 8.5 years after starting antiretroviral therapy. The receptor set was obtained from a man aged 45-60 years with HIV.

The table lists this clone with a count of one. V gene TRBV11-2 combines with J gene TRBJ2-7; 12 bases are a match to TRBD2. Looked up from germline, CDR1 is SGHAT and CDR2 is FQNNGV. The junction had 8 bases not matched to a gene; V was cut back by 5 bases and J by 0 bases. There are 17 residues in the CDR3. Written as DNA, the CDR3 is TGTGCCAGCAGCCGTGTGACTAGCGGGGGCCCCTCCTACGAGCAGTACTTC. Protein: CASSRVTSGGPSYEQYF.

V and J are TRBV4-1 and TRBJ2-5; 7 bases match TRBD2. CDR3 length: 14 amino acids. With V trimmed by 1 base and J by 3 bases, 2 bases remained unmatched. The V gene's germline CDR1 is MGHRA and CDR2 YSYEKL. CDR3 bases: TGCGCCAGCAGCCAAGTGGGAGGGGAAGAGACCCAGTACTTC. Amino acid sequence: CASSQVGGEETQYF.

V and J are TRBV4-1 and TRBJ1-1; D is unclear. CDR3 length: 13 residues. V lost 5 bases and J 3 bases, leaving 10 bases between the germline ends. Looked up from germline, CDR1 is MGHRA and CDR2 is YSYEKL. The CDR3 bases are TGCGCCAGCAGCTTCGGACGGTACACTGAAGCTTTCTTT. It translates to CASSFGRYTEAFF.

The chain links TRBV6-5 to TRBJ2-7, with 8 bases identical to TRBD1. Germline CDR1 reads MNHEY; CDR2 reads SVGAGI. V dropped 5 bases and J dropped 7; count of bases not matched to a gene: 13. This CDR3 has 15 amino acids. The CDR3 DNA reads TGTGCCAGCAGTCCTGGACAGGGCTTCCCATTGGAGCAGTACTTC. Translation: CASSPGQGFPLEQYF.

The CDR3 DNA reads TGTGCCAGCAGCCGTCAAGTTGGGGTAGCCTACAATGAGCAGTTCTTC. Translation gives CASSRQVGVAYNEQFF. The chain uses TRBV13 and TRBJ2-1; D is undetermined. Trimming took off 5 bases at V and 2 bases at J, with 16 bases between the two ends. The CDR3 is 16 amino acids. Germline lookup yields CDR1 PRHDT and CDR2 FYEKMQ (reference sequence). Drawing the rest from reference TRBV13 and TRBJ2-1, the complete variable domain is AAGVIQSPRHLIKEKRETATLKCYPIPRHDTVYWYQQGPGQDPQFLISFYEKMQSDKGSIPDRFSAQQFSDYHSELNMSSLELGDSALYFCASSRQVGVAYNEQFFGPGTRLTVL.

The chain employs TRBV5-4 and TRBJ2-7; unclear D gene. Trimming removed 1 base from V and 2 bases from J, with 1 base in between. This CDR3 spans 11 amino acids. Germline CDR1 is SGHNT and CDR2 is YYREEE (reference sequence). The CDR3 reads CASSLPYEQYF. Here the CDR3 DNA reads TGTGCCAGCAGCTTGCCCTACGAGCAGTACTTC. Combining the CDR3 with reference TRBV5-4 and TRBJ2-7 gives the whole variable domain ETGVTQSPTHLIKTRGQQVTLRCSSQSGHNTVSWYQQALGQGPQFIFQYYREEENGRGNFPPRFSGLQFPNYSSELNVNALELDDSALYLCASSLPYEQYFGPGTRLTVT.

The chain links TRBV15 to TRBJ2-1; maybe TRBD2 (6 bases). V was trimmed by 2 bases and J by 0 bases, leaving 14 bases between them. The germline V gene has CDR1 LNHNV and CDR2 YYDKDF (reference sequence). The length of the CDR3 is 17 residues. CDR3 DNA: TGTGCCACCAGCAGATTGGCGGGACCCTTCTCCTACAATGAGCAGTTCTTC. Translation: CATSRLAGPFSYNEQFF.

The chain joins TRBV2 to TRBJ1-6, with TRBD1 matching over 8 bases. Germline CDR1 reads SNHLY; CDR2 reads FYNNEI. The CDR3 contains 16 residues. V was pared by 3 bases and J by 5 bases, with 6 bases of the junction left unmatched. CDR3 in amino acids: CASSDSGGLNNSPLHF. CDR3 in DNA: TGTGCCAGCAGTGACTCAGGGGGCTTAAATAATTCACCCCTCCACTTT.

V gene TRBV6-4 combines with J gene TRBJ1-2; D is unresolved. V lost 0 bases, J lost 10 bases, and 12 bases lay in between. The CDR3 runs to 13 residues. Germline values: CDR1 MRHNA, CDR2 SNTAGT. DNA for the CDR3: TGTGCCAGCAGTGACTCGAGGAAGGAGAACTACACCTTC. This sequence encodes CASSDSRKENYTF.

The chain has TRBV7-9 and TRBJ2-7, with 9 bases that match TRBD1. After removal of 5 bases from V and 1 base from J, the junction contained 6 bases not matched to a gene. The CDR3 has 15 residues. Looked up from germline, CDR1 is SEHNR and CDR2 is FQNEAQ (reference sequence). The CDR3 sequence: CASSPSTGGSYEQYF. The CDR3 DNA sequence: TGTGCCAGCAGCCCCTCGACAGGGGGTTCCTACGAGCAGTACTTC.

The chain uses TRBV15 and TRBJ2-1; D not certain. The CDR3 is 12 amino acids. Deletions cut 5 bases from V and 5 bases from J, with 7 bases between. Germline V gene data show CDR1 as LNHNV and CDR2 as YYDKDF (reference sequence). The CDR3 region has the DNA TGTGCCACCAGCGAGGCGGACAATGAGCAGTTCTTC. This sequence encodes CATSEADNEQFF.

The DNA for the CDR3 is TGCAGCGGCCGGGACAGCTCCTACGAGCAGTACTTC. Translating gives CSGRDSSYEQYF. This chain joins TRBV29-1 and TRBJ2-7; 7 bases fit TRBD1. The V and J ends lost 7 bases and 0 bases, in that order; junction bases with no gene match: 3. This CDR3 has 12 residues. CDR1 is SQVTM and CDR2 is ANQGSEA in the germline V gene.

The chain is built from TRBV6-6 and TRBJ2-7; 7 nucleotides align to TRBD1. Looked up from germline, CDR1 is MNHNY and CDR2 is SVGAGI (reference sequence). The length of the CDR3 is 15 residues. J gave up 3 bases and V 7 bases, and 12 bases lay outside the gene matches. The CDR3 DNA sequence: TGTGCCAGCACTCACTCCCCGGGACAGTACTACGAGCAGTACTTC. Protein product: CASTHSPGQYYEQYF.

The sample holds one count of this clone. This CDR3 reads CASSPLSWGATDTQYF. The DNA for the CDR3 is TGTGCCAGCAGCCCTCTAAGTTGGGGGGCAACAGATACGCAGTATTTT. The V gene is TRBV14, the J gene TRBJ2-3; D may correspond to TRBD1 or TRBD2 (6 bases each). Germline values: CDR1 SGHDN, CDR2 FVKESK. Between the trimmed V and J ends, which lost 4 bases and 3 bases, there was a span of 17 bases. This CDR3 is 16 amino acids long.

CDR3 amino acids: CACGDRANYGYTF. CDR3 DNA sequence: TGTGCCTGTGGGGACAGGGCTAACTATGGCTACACCTTC. The chain has TRBV30 and TRBJ1-2, with 9 bases that match TRBD1. In germline, CDR1 is GTSNPN, CDR2 SVGIG (reference sequence). Losses at the gene ends were 6 bases for V and 0 bases for J; bases not matched to a gene: 2. The CDR3 has 13 amino acids.

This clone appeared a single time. CDR3 coding DNA: TGTGCCAGCAGCACGGACATCTCTGGGGCCAACGTCCTGACTTTC. Translating gives CASSTDISGANVLTF. V and J are TRBV5-4 and TRBJ2-6; D might be TRBD1 (5 bases). Between the trimmed V and J ends, which lost 4 bases and 0 bases, there was a span of 8 bases. There are 15 residues in the CDR3. Germline V gives CDR1 SGHNT, CDR2 YYREEE (reference sequence). Full variable domain (rest looked up from reference TRBV5-4 and TRBJ2-6): ETGVTQSPTHLIKTRGQQVTLRCSSQSGHNTVSWYQQALGQGPQFIFQYYREEENGRGNFPPRFSGLQFPNYSSELNVNALELDDSALYLCASSTDISGANVLTFGAGSRLTVL.

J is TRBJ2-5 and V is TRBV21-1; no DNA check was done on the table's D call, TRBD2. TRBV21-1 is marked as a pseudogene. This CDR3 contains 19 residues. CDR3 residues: CASSKARRTSGGPQETQYF. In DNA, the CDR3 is TGTGCCAGCAGCAAAGCGCGCAGGACTAGCGGGGGGCCTCAAGAGACCCAGTACTTC.

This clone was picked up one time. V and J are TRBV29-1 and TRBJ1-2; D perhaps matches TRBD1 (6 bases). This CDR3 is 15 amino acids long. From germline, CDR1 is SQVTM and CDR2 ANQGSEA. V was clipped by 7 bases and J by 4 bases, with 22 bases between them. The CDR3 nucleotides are TGCAGCGGTCTGGGCCTTAGGACAGACTCCTATGGCTACACCTTC. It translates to CSGLGLRTDSYGYTF.

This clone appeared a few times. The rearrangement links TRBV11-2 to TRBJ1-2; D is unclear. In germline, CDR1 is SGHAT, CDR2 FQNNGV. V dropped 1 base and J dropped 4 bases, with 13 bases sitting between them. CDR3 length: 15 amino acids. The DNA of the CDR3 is TGTGCCAGCAGCTTAGTAGCCACAGCATTCTATGGCTACACCTTC. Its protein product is CASSLVATAFYGYTF.

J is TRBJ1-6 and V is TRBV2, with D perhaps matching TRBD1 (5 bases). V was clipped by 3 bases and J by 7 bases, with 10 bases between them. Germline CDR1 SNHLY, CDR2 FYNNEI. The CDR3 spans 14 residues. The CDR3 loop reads CASSDWGDNSPLHF. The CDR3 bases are TGTGCCAGCAGTGACTGGGGGGACAATTCACCCCTCCACTTT.

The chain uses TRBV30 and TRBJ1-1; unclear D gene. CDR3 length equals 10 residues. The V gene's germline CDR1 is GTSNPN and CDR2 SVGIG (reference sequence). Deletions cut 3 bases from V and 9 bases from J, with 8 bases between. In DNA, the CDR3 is TGTGCCTGGAGAGGCCCGAAAGCTTTCTTT. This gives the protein CAWRGPKAFF.

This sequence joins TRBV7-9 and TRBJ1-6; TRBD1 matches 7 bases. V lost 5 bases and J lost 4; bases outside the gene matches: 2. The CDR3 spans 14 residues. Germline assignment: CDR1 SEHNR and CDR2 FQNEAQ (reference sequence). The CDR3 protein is CASSLDRYNSPLHF. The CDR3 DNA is TGTGCCAGCAGCCTGGACAGGTATAATTCACCCCTCCACTTT. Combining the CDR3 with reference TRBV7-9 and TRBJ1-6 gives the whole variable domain DTGVSQNPRHKITKRGQNVTFRCDPISEHNRLYWYRQTLGQGPEFLTYFQNEAQLEKSRLLSDRFSAERPKGSFSTLEIQRTEQGDSAMYLCASSLDRYNSPLHFGNGTRLTVT.

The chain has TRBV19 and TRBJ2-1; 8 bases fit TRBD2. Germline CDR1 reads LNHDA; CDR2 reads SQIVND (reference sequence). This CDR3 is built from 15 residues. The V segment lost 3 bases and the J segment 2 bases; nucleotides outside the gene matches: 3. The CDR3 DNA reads TGTGCCAGTAGTATCCTTAGCGGGACCTACAATGAGCAGTTCTTC. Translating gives CASSILSGTYNEQFF.

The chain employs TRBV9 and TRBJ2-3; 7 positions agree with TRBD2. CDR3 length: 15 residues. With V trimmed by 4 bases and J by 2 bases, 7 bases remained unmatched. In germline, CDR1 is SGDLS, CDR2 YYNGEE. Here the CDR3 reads CASSSFSGSTDTQYF. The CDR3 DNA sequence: TGTGCCAGCAGCTCGTTTAGCGGGTCCACAGATACGCAGTATTTT.

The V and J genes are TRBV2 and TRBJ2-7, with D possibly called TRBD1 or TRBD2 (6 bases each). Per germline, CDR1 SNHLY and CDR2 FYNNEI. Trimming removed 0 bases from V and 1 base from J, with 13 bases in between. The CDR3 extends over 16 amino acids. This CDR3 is CASSEASGALSYEQYF. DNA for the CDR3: TGTGCCAGCAGTGAAGCGTCGGGGGCCCTTTCCTACGAGCAGTACTTC.

The CDR3 spells CASSQPSYRENTEAFF. DNA for the CDR3: TGCGCCAGCAGCCAACCATCTTACCGGGAGAACACTGAAGCTTTCTTT. The chain links TRBV4-1 to TRBJ1-1; D is unresolved. The ends were cut back, 2 bases at V and 1 base at J, with 14 bases in the middle. The CDR3 extends over 16 amino acids. The germline CDR1 and CDR2 sequences are MGHRA and YSYEKL.

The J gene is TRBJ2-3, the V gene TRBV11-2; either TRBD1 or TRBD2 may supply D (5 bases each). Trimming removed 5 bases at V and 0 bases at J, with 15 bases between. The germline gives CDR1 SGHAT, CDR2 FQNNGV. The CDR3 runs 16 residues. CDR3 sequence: CASSHGDGPSTDTQYF. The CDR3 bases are TGTGCCAGCAGCCACGGGGACGGACCTAGCACAGATACGCAGTATTTT. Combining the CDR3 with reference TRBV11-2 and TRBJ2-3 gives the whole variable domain EAGVAQSPRYKIIEKRQSVAFWCNPISGHATLYWYQQILGQGPKLLIQFQNNGVVDDSQLPKDRFSAERLKGVDSTLKIQPAKLEDSAVYLCASSHGDGPSTDTQYFGPGTRLTVL.